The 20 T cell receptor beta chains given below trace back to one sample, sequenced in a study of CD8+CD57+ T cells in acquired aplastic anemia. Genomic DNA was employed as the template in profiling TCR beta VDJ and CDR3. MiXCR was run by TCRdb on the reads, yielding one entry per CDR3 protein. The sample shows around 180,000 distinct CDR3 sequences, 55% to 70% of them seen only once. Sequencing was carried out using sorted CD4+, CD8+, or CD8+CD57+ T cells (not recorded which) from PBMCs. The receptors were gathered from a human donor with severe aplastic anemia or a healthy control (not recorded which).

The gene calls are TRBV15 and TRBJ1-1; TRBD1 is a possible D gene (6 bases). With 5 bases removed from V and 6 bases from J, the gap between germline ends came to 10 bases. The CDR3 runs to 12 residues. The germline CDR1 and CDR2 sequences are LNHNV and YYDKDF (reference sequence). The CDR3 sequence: CATSSGASEAFF. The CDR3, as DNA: TGTGCCACCAGCTCAGGGGCCTCTGAAGCTTTCTTT.

The CDR3 loop reads CASSLLDSKTQYF. The CDR3 nucleotides read TGTGCCAGCAGCTTATTGGATTCGAAGACCCAGTACTTC. The gene calls are TRBV7-9 and TRBJ2-5; D not certain. CDR1 and CDR2 (germline): SEHNR, FQNEAQ (reference sequence). The V end lost 2 bases, the J end lost 6 bases, and 10 bases lay between the germline ends. The CDR3 covers 13 residues.

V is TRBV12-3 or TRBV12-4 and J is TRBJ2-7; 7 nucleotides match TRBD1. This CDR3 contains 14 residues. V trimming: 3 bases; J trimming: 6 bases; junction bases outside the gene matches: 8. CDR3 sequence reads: CASSFGGQVLEQYF. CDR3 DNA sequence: TGTGCCAGCAGTTTTGGTGGACAGGTCCTCGAGCAGTACTTC.

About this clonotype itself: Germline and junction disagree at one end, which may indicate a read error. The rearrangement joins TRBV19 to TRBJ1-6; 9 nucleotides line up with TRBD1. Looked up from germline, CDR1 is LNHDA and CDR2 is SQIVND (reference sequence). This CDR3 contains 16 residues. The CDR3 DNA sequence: TGTGCCAGTAGGATTCCGGGGGACAGGGTTAATTCACCCTTCCACTTT. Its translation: CASRIPGDRVNSPFHF.

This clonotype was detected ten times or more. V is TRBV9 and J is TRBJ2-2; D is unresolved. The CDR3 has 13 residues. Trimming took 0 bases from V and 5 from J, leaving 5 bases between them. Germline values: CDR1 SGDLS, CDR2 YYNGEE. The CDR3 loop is CASSVEWTGELFF. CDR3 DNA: TGTGCCAGCAGCGTAGAGTGGACCGGGGAGCTGTTTTTT.

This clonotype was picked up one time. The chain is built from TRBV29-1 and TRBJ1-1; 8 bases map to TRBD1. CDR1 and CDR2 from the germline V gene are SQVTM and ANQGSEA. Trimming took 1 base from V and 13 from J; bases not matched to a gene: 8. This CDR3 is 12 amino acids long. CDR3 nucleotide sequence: TGCAGCGTTGAAGGCACAGGGGGAGTAGTTTTCTTT. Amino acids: CSVEGTGGVVFF.

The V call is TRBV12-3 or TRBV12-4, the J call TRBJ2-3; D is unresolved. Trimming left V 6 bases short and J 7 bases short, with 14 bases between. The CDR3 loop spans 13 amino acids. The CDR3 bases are TGTGCCAGCAGCTTCGGGCTAGGCAATACGCAGTATTTT. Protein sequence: CASSFGLGNTQYF.

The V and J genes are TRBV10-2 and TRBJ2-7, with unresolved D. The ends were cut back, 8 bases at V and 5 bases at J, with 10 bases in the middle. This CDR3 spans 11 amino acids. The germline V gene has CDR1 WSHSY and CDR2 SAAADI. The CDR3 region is CASGRTHEQYF. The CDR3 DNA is TGCGCCAGCGGCAGGACCCACGAGCAGTACTTC.

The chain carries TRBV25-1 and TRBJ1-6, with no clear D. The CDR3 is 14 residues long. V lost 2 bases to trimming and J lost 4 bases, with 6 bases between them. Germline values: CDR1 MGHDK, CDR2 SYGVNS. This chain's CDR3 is CASSETTYNSPLHF. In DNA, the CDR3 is TGTGCCAGCAGTGAAACTACTTATAATTCACCCCTCCACTTT.

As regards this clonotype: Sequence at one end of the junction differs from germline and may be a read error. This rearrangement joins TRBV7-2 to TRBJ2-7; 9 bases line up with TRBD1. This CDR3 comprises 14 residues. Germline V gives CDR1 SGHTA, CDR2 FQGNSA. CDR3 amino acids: CASSYRGQTYEQYF. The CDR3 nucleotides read TGTGCCAGCAGCTACAGGGGGCAAACCTATGAGCAGTACTTC.

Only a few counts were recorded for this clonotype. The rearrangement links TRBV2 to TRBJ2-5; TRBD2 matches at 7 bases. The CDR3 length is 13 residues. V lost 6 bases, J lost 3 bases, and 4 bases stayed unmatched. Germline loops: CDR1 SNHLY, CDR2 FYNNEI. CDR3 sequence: CASSSGTKETQYF. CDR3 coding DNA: TGTGCCAGCAGCAGCGGGACCAAAGAGACCCAGTACTTC.

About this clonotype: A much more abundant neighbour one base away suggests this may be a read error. CDR3 in amino acids: CASSSILGETNVKLFF. The CDR3 coding sequence is TGTGCCAGCAGTTCAATTTTAGGGGAAACCAATGTAAAACTGTTTTTT. V usage is TRBV12-3 or TRBV12-4 and J usage is TRBJ1-4; a weak D match, TRBD1 (5 bases). CDR3 length equals 16 residues.

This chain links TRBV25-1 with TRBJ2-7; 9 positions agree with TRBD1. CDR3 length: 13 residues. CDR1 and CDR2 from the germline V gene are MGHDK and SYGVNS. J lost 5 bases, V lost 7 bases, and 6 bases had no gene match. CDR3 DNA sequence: TGTGCCAGCATGGGACAGGGTAGGAACGAGCAGTACTTC. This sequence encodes CASMGQGRNEQYF.

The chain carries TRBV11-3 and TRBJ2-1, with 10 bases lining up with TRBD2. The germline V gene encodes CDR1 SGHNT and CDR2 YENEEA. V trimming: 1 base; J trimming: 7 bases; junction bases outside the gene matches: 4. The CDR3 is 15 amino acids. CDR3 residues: CASSLVAGGGNEQFF. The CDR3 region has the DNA TGTGCCAGCAGCTTAGTAGCGGGAGGAGGTAATGAGCAGTTCTTC.

CDR3 DNA: TGCAGTGCTGTGGACTACAATGAGCAGTTCTTC. Its protein product is CSAVDYNEQFF. J is TRBJ2-1 and V is TRBV20-1; D is uncertain. Germline V CDR1 and CDR2: DFQATT, SNEGSKA (reference sequence). V was cut by 5 bases and J by 3 bases, with 5 bases left in between. CDR3 size: 11 residues.

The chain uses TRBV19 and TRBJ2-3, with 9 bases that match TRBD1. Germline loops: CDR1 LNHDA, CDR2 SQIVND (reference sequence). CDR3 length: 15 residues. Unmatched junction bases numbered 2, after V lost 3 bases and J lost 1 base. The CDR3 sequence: CASSMDRGGTDTQYF. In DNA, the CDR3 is TGTGCCAGTAGTATGGACAGGGGTGGCACAGATACGCAGTATTTT.

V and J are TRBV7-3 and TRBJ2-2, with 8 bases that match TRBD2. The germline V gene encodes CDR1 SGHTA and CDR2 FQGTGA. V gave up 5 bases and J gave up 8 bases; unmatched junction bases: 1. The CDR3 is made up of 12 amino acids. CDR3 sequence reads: CASSRLAGELFF. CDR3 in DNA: TGTGCCAGCAGCCGACTAGCGGGGGAGCTGTTTTTT.

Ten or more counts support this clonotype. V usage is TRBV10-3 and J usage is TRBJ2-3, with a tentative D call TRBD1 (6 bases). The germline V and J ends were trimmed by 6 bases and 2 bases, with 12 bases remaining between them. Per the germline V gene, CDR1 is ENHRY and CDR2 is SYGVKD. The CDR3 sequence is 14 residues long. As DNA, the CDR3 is TGTGCCATCAGCCCCGGACAGAACACAGATACGCAGTATTTT. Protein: CAISPGQNTDTQYF.

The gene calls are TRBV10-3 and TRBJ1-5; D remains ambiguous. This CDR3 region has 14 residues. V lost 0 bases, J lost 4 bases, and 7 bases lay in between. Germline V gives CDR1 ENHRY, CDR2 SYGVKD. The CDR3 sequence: CAISESGDNQPQHF. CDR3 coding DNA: TGTGCCATCAGTGAGTCTGGGGATAATCAGCCCCAGCATTTT.

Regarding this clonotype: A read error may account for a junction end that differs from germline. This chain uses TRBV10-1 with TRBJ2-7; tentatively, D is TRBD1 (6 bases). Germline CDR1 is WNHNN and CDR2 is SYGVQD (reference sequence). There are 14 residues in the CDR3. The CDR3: CASSRPGHGYEQYF. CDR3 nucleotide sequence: TGTGCCAGCAGTCGTCCGGGACACGGTTACGAGCAGTACTTC.